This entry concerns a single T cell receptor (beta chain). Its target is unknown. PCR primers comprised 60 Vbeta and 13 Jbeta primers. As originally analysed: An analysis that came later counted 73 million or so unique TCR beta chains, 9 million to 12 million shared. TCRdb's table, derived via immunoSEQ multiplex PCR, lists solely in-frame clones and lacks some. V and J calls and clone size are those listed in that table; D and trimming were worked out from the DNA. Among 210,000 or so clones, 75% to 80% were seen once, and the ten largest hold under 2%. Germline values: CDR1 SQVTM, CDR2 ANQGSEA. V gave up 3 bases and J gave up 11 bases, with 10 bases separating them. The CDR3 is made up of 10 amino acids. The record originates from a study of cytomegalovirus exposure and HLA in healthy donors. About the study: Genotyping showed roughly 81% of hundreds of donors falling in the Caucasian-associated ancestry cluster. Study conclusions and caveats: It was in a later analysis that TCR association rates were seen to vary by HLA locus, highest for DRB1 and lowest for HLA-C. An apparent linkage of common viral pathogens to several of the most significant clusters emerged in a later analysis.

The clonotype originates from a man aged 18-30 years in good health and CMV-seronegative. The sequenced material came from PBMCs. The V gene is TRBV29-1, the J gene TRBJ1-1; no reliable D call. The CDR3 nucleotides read TGCAGCGTTGATCAGAGGGCCGCTTTCTTT. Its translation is CSVDQRAAFF.